This TCR beta chain was observed in a study of beta chain features in type 1 diabetes. Trimming shortened V by 6 bases and J by 5 bases, and 19 bases separated the two germline ends. This CDR3 comprises 15 residues. From germline, CDR1 is SNHLY and CDR2 FYNNEI. Whole-study findings and limits: The study found moderately but significantly shorter TCRB CDR3s in all four CD4+ subsets of Type 1 diabetes patients.

Notes on this clone: Its antigen is unknown.

Expressed TCRB transcripts were sequenced after all isolated RNA was converted to cDNA. The assay was immunoSEQ multiplex PCR, and TCRdb's table has in-frame clones only and misses some. Here the sample spans some 110,000 clones, about 16% being singletons. The chain carries TRBV2 and TRBJ2-5; tentatively, D is TRBD2 (5 bases). The sequenced material came from central memory CD4+ T cells from blood. The origin of this receptor is a man between 25 and 39 years old with type 1 diabetes. CDR3 coding DNA: TGTGCCAGCAGCGCAAGGACCCTACGCGGGGAGACCCAGTACTTC. Protein: CASSARTLRGETQYF.